Below are 18 T cell receptor beta chains sequenced from a single sample in a study of CD8 T cells in ankylosing spondylitis. Whole-study findings and limits: Made up of 7 to 9 highly homologous variants, a TCR beta motif appeared characteristic of ankylosing spondylitis blood.

For these receptors, no antigen is known. MiXCR was run by TCRdb on the 5' RACE reads, yielding one entry per CDR3 protein. The sample holds about 440,000 distinct CDR3 sequences, roughly 15% seen once. Sequenced material: blood, either unsorted or a sorted T cell fraction (not recorded which). Source of these receptors: a male donor with ankylosing spondylitis.

The V call is TRBV11-3, the J call TRBJ1-6; TRBD1 matches 7 bases. This CDR3 comprises 16 residues. The V segment lost 3 bases and the J segment 7 bases; nucleotides outside the gene matches: 9. Germline V gene data show CDR1 as SGHNT and CDR2 as YENEEA. The CDR3 loop is CASSFITGTVNSPLHF. The DNA of the CDR3 is TGTGCCAGCAGCTTTATTACCGGGACAGTCAATTCACCCCTCCACTTT.

The chain recombines TRBV12-3 or TRBV12-4 with TRBJ1-2; TRBD1 agrees at 8 bases. After removal of 6 bases from V and 7 bases from J, the junction contained 7 bases not matched to a gene. The CDR3 extends over 13 amino acids. The CDR3 loop is CASRLRGPGGYTF. The CDR3 coding sequence is TGTGCCAGCAGGCTCAGGGGGCCGGGTGGCTACACCTTC.

In this sample, this clonotype turned up many times. A read error may produce the germline difference seen at one junction end. The rearrangement joins TRBV12-3 or TRBV12-4 to TRBJ2-3, with 8 bases identical to TRBD1. The CDR3 covers 14 residues. CDR3 bases: TGTGCCAGCAGCTTAGGGACAGGTGCAGATACGCAGTATTTT. Translation: CASSLGTGADTQYF.

This clonotype was seen only a few times. The chain employs TRBV2 and TRBJ2-7, with D perhaps matching TRBD1 (6 bases). This CDR3 comprises 15 residues. V lost 6 bases, J lost 0 bases, and 15 bases lay in between. Per the germline V gene, CDR1 is SNHLY and CDR2 is FYNNEI. CDR3 nucleotide sequence: TGTGCCAGCAGCGCCGGGACAAAAAGCTCCTACGAGCAGTACTTC. It specifies CASSAGTKSSYEQYF.

This sequence joins TRBV28 and TRBJ2-7; D is ambiguous. Germline assignment: CDR1 MDHEN and CDR2 SYDVKM. V lost 10 bases and J lost 2, with 12 bases in between. The CDR3 contains 12 residues. The CDR3 DNA follows: TGTGCCACCCTTCAGGAGCCCTACGAGCAGTACTTC. It specifies CATLQEPYEQYF.

This chain links TRBV9 with TRBJ2-5; D is tentatively TRBD1 or TRBD2 (5 bases each). V was shortened by 3 bases and J by 1 base, with 13 bases between the two germline ends. The CDR3 sequence is 15 residues long. Germline CDR1 reads SGDLS; CDR2 reads YYNGEE. The CDR3, as DNA: TGTGCCAGCAGCGCGGGACCACAATCCCAAGAGACCCAGTACTTC. Translated: CASSAGPQSQETQYF.

This clonotype showed up just a few times. The chain employs TRBV18 and TRBJ2-1; D possibly matches TRBD1 or TRBD2 (5 bases each). The CDR3 runs 15 residues. Trimming removed 6 bases from V and 5 bases from J, with 17 bases in between. The germline V gene has CDR1 KGHSH and CDR2 LQKENI. In DNA form, the CDR3 reads TGTGCCAGCTCTCGACGGACCGGGACCAACAATGAGCAGTTCTTC. Its translation is CASSRRTGTNNEQFF. Looking up the rest from reference TRBV18 and TRBJ2-1 gives the full variable domain: NAGVMQNPRHLVRRRGQEARLRCSPMKGHSHVYWYRQLPEEGLKFMVYLQKENIIDESGMPKERFSAEFPKEGPSILRIQQVVRGDSAAYFCASSRRTGTNNEQFFGPGTRLTVL.

This clonotype was counted many times. The J gene is TRBJ1-5, the V gene TRBV12-3 or TRBV12-4, with 9 bases identical to TRBD1. The J segment lost 2 bases and the V segment lost 5 bases, leaving 16 bases of the junction unmatched. This CDR3 spans 19 amino acids. The CDR3 is CASSRGGQGPVGRNQPQHF. In DNA, the CDR3 is TGTGCCAGCAGTCGGGGGGGACAGGGTCCTGTTGGTCGCAATCAGCCCCAGCATTTT.

This clonotype has ten or more counts. The chain recombines TRBV11-2 with TRBJ2-3; maybe TRBD1 (5 bases). V lost 4 bases and J lost 0, with 14 bases in between. The CDR3 is made up of 16 amino acids. Germline CDR1 is SGHAT and CDR2 is FQNNGV. CDR3 protein: CASSSSPDTSTDTQYF. The CDR3 DNA sequence: TGTGCCAGCAGCTCCAGTCCGGACACAAGCACAGATACGCAGTATTTT.

This clonotype was counted only a few times. DNA for the CDR3: TGTGCCAGCAGCTACCCAGCGGGGGAGGGACTCCCCTACAATGAGCAGTTCTTC. It specifies CASSYPAGEGLPYNEQFF. V is TRBV5-5 and J is TRBJ2-1, with TRBD2 matching 8 bases. The V gene's germline CDR1 is SGHKS and CDR2 YYEKEE (reference sequence). With V trimmed by 3 bases and J by 2 bases, 13 bases remained unmatched. The CDR3 has 18 amino acids.

This rearrangement joins TRBV29-1 to TRBJ2-5, with 7 bases that match TRBD2. The CDR3 spans 11 residues. The V and J ends lost 5 bases and 5 bases, in that order; junction bases with no gene match: 2. Germline V gene data show CDR1 as SQVTM and CDR2 as ANQGSEA. CDR3 nucleotide sequence: TGCAGCGTTTCTAGCGGCGAGACCCAGTACTTC. Translating gives CSVSSGETQYF.

This clonotype was seen a handful of times. The chain joins TRBV12-3 or TRBV12-4 to TRBJ2-1; TRBD2 is a possible D gene (6 bases). Trimming took off 6 bases at V and 0 bases at J, with 15 bases between the two ends. The CDR3 is 16 amino acids. The CDR3 DNA follows: TGTGCCAGCAGACTAGCCCTAGCAGGCTCCTACAATGAGCAGTTCTTC. Residues: CASRLALAGSYNEQFF.

The genes are TRBV2 and TRBJ1-2; 10 nucleotides align to TRBD1. Germline lookup yields CDR1 SNHLY and CDR2 FYNNEI. CDR3 length: 14 residues. V trimming: 8 bases; J trimming: 5 bases; junction bases outside the gene matches: 8. CDR3 in DNA: TGTGCCAGCCATCGGGACAGGGGATGGTATGGCTACACCTTC. Translated, it gives CASHRDRGWYGYTF.

CDR3 sequence (DNA): TGTGCCACCCGGACGGGACTAGCGGGAGCCAATGAGCAGTTCTTC. It specifies CATRTGLAGANEQFF. The chain couples TRBV28 to TRBJ2-1, with 14 bases identical to TRBD2. J gave up 6 bases and V 10 bases, and 8 bases lay outside the gene matches. The germline gives CDR1 MDHEN, CDR2 SYDVKM. The CDR3 covers 15 residues. Full variable domain (outside the CDR3, taken from reference TRBV28 and TRBJ2-1): DVKVTQSSRYLVKRTGEKVFLECVQDMDHENMFWYRQDPGLGLRLIYFSYDVKMKEKGDIPEGYSVSREKKERFSLILESASTNQTSMYLCATRTGLAGANEQFFGPGTRLTVL.

The V and J genes are TRBV30 and TRBJ1-1; D unclear. V was trimmed by 7 bases and J by 1 base, leaving 7 bases between them. Germline V gene sequence: CDR1 GTSNPN, CDR2 SVGIG (reference sequence). The CDR3 consists of 11 residues. CDR3 protein: CASTPNTEAFF. In DNA form, the CDR3 reads TGTGCCTCAACCCCGAACACTGAAGCTTTCTTT.

The chain has TRBV30 and TRBJ2-7; the D gene is possibly TRBD1 (5 bases). Germline CDR1 GTSNPN, CDR2 SVGIG (reference sequence). Trimming removed 2 bases from V and 3 bases from J, with 11 bases in between. The CDR3 is made up of 13 amino acids. CDR3 sequence (DNA): TGTGCCTGGAGTATTTACAGGAGCTACGAGCAGTACTTC. It is translated as CAWSIYRSYEQYF.

The chain carries TRBV20-1 and TRBJ2-7, with D perhaps being TRBD1 or TRBD2 (5 bases each). Germline V gene lookup returns CDR1 DFQATT and CDR2 SNEGSKA (reference sequence). Trimming cost V 5 bases and J 0 bases, with 20 bases left between them. The CDR3 runs 16 residues. This CDR3 reads CSAPPVSGTVSYEQYF. CDR3 in DNA: TGCAGTGCTCCTCCTGTTTCCGGGACGGTCTCCTACGAGCAGTACTTC.

This sequence joins TRBV20-1 and TRBJ2-7; TRBD2 agrees at 12 bases. CDR3 length: 15 residues. The germline V gene has CDR1 DFQATT and CDR2 SNEGSKA (reference sequence). The ends lost 6 bases at V and 7 bases at J; junction bases unmatched: 13. For the CDR3, the DNA is TGCAGTGCCCCTATCCCGGGACTAGCGGGTCGAGAGCAGTACTTC. Amino acid sequence: CSAPIPGLAGREQYF.